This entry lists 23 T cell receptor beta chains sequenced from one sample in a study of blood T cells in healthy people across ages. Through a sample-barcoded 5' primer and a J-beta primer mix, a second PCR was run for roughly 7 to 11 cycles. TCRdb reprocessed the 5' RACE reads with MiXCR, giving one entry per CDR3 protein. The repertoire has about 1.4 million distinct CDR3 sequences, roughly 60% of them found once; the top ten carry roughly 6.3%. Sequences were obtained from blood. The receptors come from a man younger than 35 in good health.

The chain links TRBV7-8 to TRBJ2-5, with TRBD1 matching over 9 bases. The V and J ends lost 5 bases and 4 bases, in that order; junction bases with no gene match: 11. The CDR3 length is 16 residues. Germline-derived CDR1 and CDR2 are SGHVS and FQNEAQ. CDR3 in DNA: TGTGCCAGCAGCCCTGAGGGGTGGACAGGGGTAGAGACCCAGTACTTC. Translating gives CASSPEGWTGVETQYF. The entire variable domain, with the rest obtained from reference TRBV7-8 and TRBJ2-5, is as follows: GAGVSQSPRYKVAKRGQDVALRCDPISGHVSLFWYQQALGQGPEFLTYFQNEAQLDKSGLPSDRFFAERPEGSVSTLKIQRTQQEDSAVYLCASSPEGWTGVETQYFGPGTRLLVL.

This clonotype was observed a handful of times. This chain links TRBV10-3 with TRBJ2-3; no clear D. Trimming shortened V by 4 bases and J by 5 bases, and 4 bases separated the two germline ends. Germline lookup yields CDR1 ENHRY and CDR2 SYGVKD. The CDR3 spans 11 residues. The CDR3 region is CAISAGDTQYF. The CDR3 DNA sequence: TGTGCCATCAGTGCTGGAGATACGCAGTATTTT.

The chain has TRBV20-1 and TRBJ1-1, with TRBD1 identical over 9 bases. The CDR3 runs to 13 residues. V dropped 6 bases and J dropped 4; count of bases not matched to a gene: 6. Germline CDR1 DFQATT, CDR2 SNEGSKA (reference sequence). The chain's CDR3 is CSANRGLGTEAFF. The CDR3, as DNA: TGCAGTGCAAACAGGGGGCTAGGCACTGAAGCTTTCTTT.

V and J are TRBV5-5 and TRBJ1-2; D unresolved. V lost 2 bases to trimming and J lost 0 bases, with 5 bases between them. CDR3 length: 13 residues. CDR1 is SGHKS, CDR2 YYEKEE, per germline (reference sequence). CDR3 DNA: TGTGCCAGCAGCTTTTCTTCTAACTATGGCTACACCTTC. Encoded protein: CASSFSSNYGYTF.

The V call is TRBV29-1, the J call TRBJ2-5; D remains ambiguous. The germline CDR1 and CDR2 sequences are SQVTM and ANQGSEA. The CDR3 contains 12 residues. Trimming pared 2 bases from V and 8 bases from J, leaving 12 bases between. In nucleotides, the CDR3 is TGCAGCGTTGAACCCTTGGAGACTACCCAGTACTTC. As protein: CSVEPLETTQYF.

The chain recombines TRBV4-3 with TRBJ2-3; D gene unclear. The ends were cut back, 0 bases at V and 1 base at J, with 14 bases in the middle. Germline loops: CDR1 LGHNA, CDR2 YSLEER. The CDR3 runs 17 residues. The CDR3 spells CASSQEVANLGTDTQYF. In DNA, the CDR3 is TGCGCCAGCAGCCAAGAGGTGGCCAACCTCGGCACAGATACGCAGTATTTT.

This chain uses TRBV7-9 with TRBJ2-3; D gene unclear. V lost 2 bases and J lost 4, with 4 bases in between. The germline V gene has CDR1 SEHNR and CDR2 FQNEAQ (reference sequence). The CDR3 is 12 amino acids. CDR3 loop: CASSLFPDTQYF. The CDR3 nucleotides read TGTGCCAGCAGCTTATTTCCAGATACGCAGTATTTT.

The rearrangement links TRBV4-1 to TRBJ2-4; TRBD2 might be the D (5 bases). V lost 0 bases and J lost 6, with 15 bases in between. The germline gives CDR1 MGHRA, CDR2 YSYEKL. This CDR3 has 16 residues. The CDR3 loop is CASSQDGSGLGNIQYF. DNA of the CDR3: TGCGCCAGCAGCCAAGATGGGTCGGGGTTGGGAAACATTCAGTACTTC.

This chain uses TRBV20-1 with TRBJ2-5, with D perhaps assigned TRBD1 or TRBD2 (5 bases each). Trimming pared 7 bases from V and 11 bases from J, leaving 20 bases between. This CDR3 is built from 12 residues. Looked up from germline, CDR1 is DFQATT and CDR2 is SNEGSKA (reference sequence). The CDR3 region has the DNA TGCAGTGGTGAAGGGACCTACAATGAGCAGTACTTC. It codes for CSGEGTYNEQYF.

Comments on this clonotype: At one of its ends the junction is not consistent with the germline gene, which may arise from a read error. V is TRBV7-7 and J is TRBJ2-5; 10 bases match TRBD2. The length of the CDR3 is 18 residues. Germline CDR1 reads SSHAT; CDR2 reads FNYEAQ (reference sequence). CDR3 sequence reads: CASSLALTSGRFADEQYF. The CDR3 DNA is TGTGCTAGCAGCTTAGCGCTGACTAGCGGGCGGTTCGCCGATGAGCAGTACTTC.

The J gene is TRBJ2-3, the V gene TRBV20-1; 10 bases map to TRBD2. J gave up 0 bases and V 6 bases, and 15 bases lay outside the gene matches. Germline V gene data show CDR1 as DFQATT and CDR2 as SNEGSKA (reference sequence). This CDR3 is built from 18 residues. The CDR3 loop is CSAPPSGGARSSTDTQYF. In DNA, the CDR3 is TGCAGTGCACCACCCAGCGGGGGGGCTCGTTCGAGCACAGATACGCAGTATTTT.

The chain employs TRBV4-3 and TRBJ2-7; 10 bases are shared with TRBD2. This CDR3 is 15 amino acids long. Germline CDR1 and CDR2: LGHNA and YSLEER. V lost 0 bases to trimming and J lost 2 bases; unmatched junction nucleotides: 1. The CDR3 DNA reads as TGCGCCAGCAGCCAAGAAAGCGGGGGGGCCTACGAGCAGTACTTC. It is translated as CASSQESGGAYEQYF.

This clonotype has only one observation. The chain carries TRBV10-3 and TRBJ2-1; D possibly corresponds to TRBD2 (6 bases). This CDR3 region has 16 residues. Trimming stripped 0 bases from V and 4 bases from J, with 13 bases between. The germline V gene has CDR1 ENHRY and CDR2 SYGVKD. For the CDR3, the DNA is TGTGCCATCAGTGAGTCGAACCGGGAGTTTTACAATGAGCAGTTCTTC. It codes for CAISESNREFYNEQFF.

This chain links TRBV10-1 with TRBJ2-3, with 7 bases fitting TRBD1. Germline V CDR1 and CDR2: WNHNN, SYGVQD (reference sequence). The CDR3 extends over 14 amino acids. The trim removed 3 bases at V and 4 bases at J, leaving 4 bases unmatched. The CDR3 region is CASSDQRGPDTQYF. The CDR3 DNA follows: TGCGCCAGCAGTGACCAGAGGGGGCCAGATACGCAGTATTTT.

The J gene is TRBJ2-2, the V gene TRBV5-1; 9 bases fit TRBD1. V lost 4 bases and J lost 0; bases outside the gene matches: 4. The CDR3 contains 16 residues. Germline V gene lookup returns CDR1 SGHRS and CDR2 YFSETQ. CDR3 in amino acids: CASSQNRGPNTGELFF. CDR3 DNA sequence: TGCGCCAGCAGCCAAAACAGGGGGCCGAACACCGGGGAGCTGTTTTTT.

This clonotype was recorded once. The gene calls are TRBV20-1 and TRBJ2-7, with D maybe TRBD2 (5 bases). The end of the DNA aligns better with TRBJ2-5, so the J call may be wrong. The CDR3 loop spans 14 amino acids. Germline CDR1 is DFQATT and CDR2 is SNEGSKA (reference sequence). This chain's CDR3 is CSARVAGSIETQYF. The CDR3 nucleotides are TGCAGTGCTAGAGTTGCGGGTAGCATCGAGACCCAGTACTTC.

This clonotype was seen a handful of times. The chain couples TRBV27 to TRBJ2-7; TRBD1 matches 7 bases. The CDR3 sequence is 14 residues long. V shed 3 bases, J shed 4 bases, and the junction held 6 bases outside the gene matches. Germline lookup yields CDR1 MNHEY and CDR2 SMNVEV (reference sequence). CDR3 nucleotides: TGTGCCAGCAGTTTTCAACAGGGGTTTTACGAGCAGTACTTC. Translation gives CASSFQQGFYEQYF.

The DNA of the CDR3 is TGTGCCAGCAGGCCCTGGCAGGGCGAAGAGACCCAGTACTTC. This codes for CASRPWQGEETQYF. V and J are TRBV6-5 and TRBJ2-5; possibly TRBD1 for D (5 bases). Germline values: CDR1 MNHEY, CDR2 SVGAGI. V was cut by 6 bases and J by 3 bases, with 14 bases left in between. The CDR3 is 14 amino acids.

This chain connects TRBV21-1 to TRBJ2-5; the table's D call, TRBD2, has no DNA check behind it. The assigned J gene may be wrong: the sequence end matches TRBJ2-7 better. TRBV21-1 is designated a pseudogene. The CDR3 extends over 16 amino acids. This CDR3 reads CASSPRRGAYSYEQYF. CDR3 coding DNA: TGTGCCAGCAGCCCCCGCCGAGGGGCCTACTCCTACGAGCAGTACTTC.

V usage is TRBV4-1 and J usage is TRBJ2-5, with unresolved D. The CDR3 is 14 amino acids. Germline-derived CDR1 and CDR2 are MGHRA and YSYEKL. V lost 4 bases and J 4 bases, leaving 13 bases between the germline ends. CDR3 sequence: CASSLSPLTETQYF. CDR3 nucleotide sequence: TGCGCCAGCAGCCTCTCTCCGTTGACAGAGACCCAGTACTTC.

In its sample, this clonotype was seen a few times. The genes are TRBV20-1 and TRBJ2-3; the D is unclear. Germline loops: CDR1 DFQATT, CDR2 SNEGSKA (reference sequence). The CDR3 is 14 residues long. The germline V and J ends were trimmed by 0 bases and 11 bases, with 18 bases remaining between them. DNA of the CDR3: TGCAGTGCTAGAGATCTTATGCAACCCTCCGGGCAGTATTTT. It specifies CSARDLMQPSGQYF.

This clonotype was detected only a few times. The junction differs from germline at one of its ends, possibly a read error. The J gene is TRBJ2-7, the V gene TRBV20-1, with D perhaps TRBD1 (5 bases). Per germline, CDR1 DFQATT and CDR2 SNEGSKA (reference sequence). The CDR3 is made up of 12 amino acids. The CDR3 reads CNAKQATYEQYF. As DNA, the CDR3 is TGCAATGCTAAACAGGCCACCTACGAGCAGTACTTC.

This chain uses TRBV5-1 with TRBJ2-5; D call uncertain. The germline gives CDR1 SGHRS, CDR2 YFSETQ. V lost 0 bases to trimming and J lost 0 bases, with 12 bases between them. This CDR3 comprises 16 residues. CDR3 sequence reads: CASSLVFPADQETQYF. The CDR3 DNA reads TGCGCCAGCAGCTTGGTCTTCCCGGCAGACCAAGAGACCCAGTACTTC.